What follows are 25 T cell receptor beta chains derived from one specimen sequenced in a study of early T cells in non-severe SARS-CoV-2 infection. TCRdb re-derived calls from the 5' RACE reads in MiXCR, one entry per CDR3 protein. The table shows approximately 70,000 distinct CDR3 sequences, with 11% occurring only once. The material sequenced was whole blood, taken at baseline. These receptors were taken from an adult who was a healthcare worker with PCR-confirmed SARS-CoV-2 infection or an uninfected control (not recorded which).

This clonotype was counted between two and nine times. This chain uses TRBV2 with TRBJ2-6; D ambiguous. The CDR3 extends over 14 amino acids. Germline values: CDR1 SNHLY, CDR2 FYNNEI. V shed 9 bases and J shed 3 bases, with 12 bases lying between them. The CDR3 DNA follows: TGTGCCAGATCCGTGCGTCTTGGGGCCAACGTCCTGACTTTC. The encoded protein is CARSVRLGANVLTF. Full variable domain (missing parts from reference TRBV2 and TRBJ2-6): EPEVTQTPSHQVTQMGQEVILRCVPISNHLYFYWYRQILGQKVEFLVSFYNNEISEKSEIFDDQFSVERPDGSNFTLKIRSTKLEDSAMYFCARSVRLGANVLTFGAGSRLTVL.

This clonotype was counted many times. V is TRBV5-1 and J is TRBJ2-7; D perhaps matches TRBD2 (5 bases). Germline CDR1 and CDR2: SGHRS and YFSETQ. The CDR3 has 14 amino acids. Trimming removed 2 bases at V and 0 bases at J, with 9 bases between. The DNA of the CDR3 is TGCGCCAGCAGCTTCACCGGGGACTCCTACGAGCAGTACTTC. Protein sequence: CASSFTGDSYEQYF.

This clonotype was observed a handful of times. This chain uses TRBV18 with TRBJ1-6, with D perhaps matching TRBD1 (6 bases). Germline lookup yields CDR1 KGHSH and CDR2 LQKENI. This CDR3 region has 15 residues. Trimming pared 3 bases from V and 8 bases from J, leaving 14 bases between. CDR3 coding DNA: TGTGCCAGCTCACCCGCGAGGGGGGTTGATTCACCCCTCCACTTT. Translation: CASSPARGVDSPLHF.

This clonotype occurred a few times. CDR3 in DNA: TGTGCCAGCAGCTTAATGGGGGGCATTAGCACAGATACGCAGTATTTT. It specifies CASSLMGGISTDTQYF. The chain links TRBV7-8 to TRBJ2-3; D tentatively fits TRBD1 or TRBD2 (6 bases each). Germline V gene data show CDR1 as SGHVS and CDR2 as FQNEAQ. The CDR3 covers 16 residues. V was pared by 2 bases and J by 0 bases, with 12 bases between.

The V call is TRBV6-4, the J call TRBJ2-1; the match to TRBD1 covers 8 bases. There are 14 residues in the CDR3. Germline loops: CDR1 MRHNA, CDR2 SNTAGT. J gave up 8 bases and V 6 bases, and 9 bases lay outside the gene matches. CDR3 sequence (DNA): TGTGCCAGCAGCCGGACAGGGAAAGGTGATGAGCAGTTCTTC. Protein product: CASSRTGKGDEQFF.

This clonotype was seen a handful of times. The V gene is TRBV30, the J gene TRBJ2-7; TRBD1 aligns across 8 bases. The CDR3 sequence is 13 residues long. Germline V gene data show CDR1 as GTSNPN and CDR2 as SVGIG (reference sequence). V was clipped by 4 bases and J by 5 bases; unmatched bases: 7. The CDR3: CAWNTGQADEQYF. CDR3 sequence (DNA): TGTGCCTGGAACACGGGACAGGCGGACGAGCAGTACTTC.

Many counts were recorded for this clonotype. The chain has TRBV9 and TRBJ1-2; D gene unclear. Germline CDR1 and CDR2: SGDLS and YYNGEE. The CDR3 spans 12 residues. Trimming pared 0 bases from V and 8 bases from J, leaving 8 bases between. This chain's CDR3 is CASSVGVSGYTF. DNA of the CDR3: TGTGCCAGCAGCGTAGGGGTAAGCGGCTACACCTTC. The full variable domain, with the rest looked up from reference TRBV9 and TRBJ1-2, is DSGVTQTPKHLITATGQRVTLRCSPRSGDLSVYWYQQSLDQGLQFLIQYYNGEERAKGNILERFSAQQFPDLHSELNLSSLELGDSALYFCASSVGVSGYTFGSGTRLTVV.

In its sample, this clonotype was seen many times. V usage is TRBV7-2 and J usage is TRBJ2-7; 8 bases are a match to TRBD1. There are 16 residues in the CDR3. Germline V gene data show CDR1 as SGHTA and CDR2 as FQGNSA. With V trimmed by 1 base and J by 4 bases, 9 bases remained unmatched. As DNA, the CDR3 is TGTGCCAGCAGCTTAGTGGCAGGGGGCGGAAAGTACGAGCAGTACTTC. Translated, it gives CASSLVAGGGKYEQYF.

This clonotype was seen repeatedly, ten times or more. J is TRBJ2-2 and V is TRBV29-1; D not certain. V was cut by 6 bases and J by 5 bases, with 7 bases left in between. The CDR3 is 11 amino acids. Germline lookup yields CDR1 SQVTM and CDR2 ANQGSEA. The CDR3 is CSVPLTGELFF. CDR3 nucleotide sequence: TGCAGCGTCCCCCTTACCGGGGAGCTGTTTTTT.

This clonotype appeared many times. The gene calls are TRBV29-1 and TRBJ1-1, with D unclear. The CDR3 totals 12 residues. Trimming stripped 4 bases from V and 0 bases from J, with 6 bases between. Germline CDR1 reads SQVTM; CDR2 reads ANQGSEA. The CDR3 sequence: CSVGRMNTEAFF. The CDR3 nucleotides read TGCAGCGTTGGGCGGATGAACACTGAAGCTTTCTTT.

This clonotype was counted at least ten times. CDR3 in amino acids: CASSLAGDADTQYF. CDR3 nucleotide sequence: TGCGCCAGCAGTCTAGCGGGCGACGCAGATACGCAGTATTTT. The genes are TRBV4-3 and TRBJ2-3, with 8 bases lining up with TRBD2. Germline V gene data show CDR1 as LGHNA and CDR2 as YSLEER. The CDR3 has 14 amino acids. V gave up 6 bases and J gave up 4 bases; unmatched junction bases: 6.

The table lists this clonotype with many counts. At one of its ends the junction is not consistent with the germline gene, which may arise from a read error. This rearrangement joins TRBV19 to TRBJ2-5; 10 bases are a match to TRBD2. The CDR3 contains 18 residues. Looked up from germline, CDR1 is LNHDA and CDR2 is SQIVND (reference sequence). The CDR3 sequence is CASSPRTSGDGVQGTQYF. DNA of the CDR3: TGTGCCAGTAGTCCCCGGACTAGCGGAGACGGAGTCCAAGGGACCCAGTACTTC. Full variable domain (outside the CDR3, taken from reference TRBV19 and TRBJ2-5): DGGITQSPKYLFRKEGQNVTLSCEQNLNHDAMYWYRQDPGQGLRLIYYSQIVNDFQKGDIAEGYSVSREKKESFPLTVTSAQKNPTAFYLCASSPRTSGDGVQGTQYFGPGTRLLVL.

The V gene is TRBV7-4, the J gene TRBJ2-7; 10 bases map to TRBD2. CDR3 length: 20 amino acids. Germline V gene data show CDR1 as SGHVT and CDR2 as SQSDAQ. Trimming took 10 bases from V and 1 from J; bases not matched to a gene: 25. The CDR3 DNA reads TGTGCCACCCGAGAGGAGGGACGATCGTTTTCTAGCGGGAGATCCTACGAGCAGTACTTC. Translating gives CATREEGRSFSSGRSYEQYF.

For this clonotype: A much larger clone differs by one base, so this may be a read error. The chain combines TRBV3-1 with TRBJ2-2; either TRBD1 or TRBD2 may supply D (5 bases each). Germline V gives CDR1 LGHDT, CDR2 YNNKEL (reference sequence). The CDR3 extends over 16 amino acids. The CDR3 loop is CASSPGTKLFTGELSF. CDR3 DNA: TGTGCCAGCAGCCCGGGGACCAAACTATTCACCGGGGAGCTGTCTTTT.

Points on this clonotype: One junction end does not reproduce the germline sequence, and a read error may be involved. This chain connects TRBV14 to TRBJ2-7, with 8 bases matching TRBD2. The CDR3 loop spans 15 amino acids. Germline CDR1 reads SGHDN; CDR2 reads FVKESK. The CDR3 DNA reads as TGTGCCAGCAGCCAAGGACTAGCGCCTTCCTATGAGCAGTACTTC. Its translation is CASSQGLAPSYEQYF.

This clonotype was observed a handful of times. V and J are TRBV7-8 and TRBJ2-7; 8 bases map to TRBD2. Germline values: CDR1 SGHVS, CDR2 FQNEAQ. The CDR3 has 15 amino acids. The V gene end was trimmed by 5 bases and the J gene end by 3 bases; junction bases not matched to a gene: 9. The CDR3: CASSPLGRGDYEQYF. The CDR3 DNA is TGTGCCAGCAGCCCCCTCGGGCGGGGGGACTACGAGCAGTACTTC.

This chain joins TRBV6-5 and TRBJ2-7; D is undetermined. Germline CDR1 and CDR2: MNHEY and SVGAGI. This CDR3 is 13 amino acids long. The ends were cut back, 8 bases at V and 2 bases at J, with 13 bases in the middle. CDR3 nucleotides: TGTGCCAGCTCAAAGGACGTAACCTACGAGCAGTACTTC. As protein: CASSKDVTYEQYF.

The chain carries TRBV7-2 and TRBJ1-5, with D tentatively TRBD1 (6 bases). Per the germline V gene, CDR1 is SGHTA and CDR2 is FQGNSA. This CDR3 spans 14 amino acids. Trimming took off 5 bases at V and 7 bases at J, with 15 bases between the two ends. This chain's CDR3 is CTSSAQGGGQPQHF. CDR3 DNA sequence: TGTACCAGCAGCGCCCAAGGGGGAGGCCAGCCCCAGCATTTT.

In this sample, this clonotype turned up many times. The chain couples TRBV5-1 to TRBJ1-2; D not certain. In germline, CDR1 is SGHRS, CDR2 YFSETQ. CDR3 size: 14 residues. Trimming stripped 0 bases from V and 7 bases from J, with 13 bases between. CDR3 bases: TGCGCCAGCAGCTTGGAACAAATTTCGTCTGGCTACACCTTC. Protein product: CASSLEQISSGYTF. The whole variable domain, filled in from reference TRBV5-1 and TRBJ1-2, reads KAGVTQTPRYLIKTRGQQVTLSCSPISGHRSVSWYQQTPGQGLQFLFEYFSETQRNKGNFPGRFSGRQFSNSRSEMNVSTLELGDSALYLCASSLEQISSGYTFGSGTRLTVV.

This sequence joins TRBV14 and TRBJ2-3, with D uncertain. This CDR3 has 15 amino acids. Trimming pared 3 bases from V and 0 bases from J, leaving 10 bases between. The V gene's germline CDR1 is SGHDN and CDR2 FVKESK. CDR3 sequence: CASSQSVTSTDTQYF. In DNA, the CDR3 is TGTGCCAGCAGCCAGAGCGTCACAAGCACAGATACGCAGTATTTT.

This clonotype has just a few counts. J is TRBJ2-4 and V is TRBV7-9; no reliable D call. The CDR3 spans 12 residues. Germline V gives CDR1 SEHNR, CDR2 FQNEAQ (reference sequence). With 1 base removed from V and 12 bases from J, the gap between germline ends came to 10 bases. CDR3 sequence (DNA): TGTGCCAGCAGCTTAGAATTCGCCCGTCAGTACTTC. Protein: CASSLEFARQYF.

This clonotype has ten or more counts. The chain uses TRBV6-6 and TRBJ2-3; 9 bases are shared with TRBD2. The ends lost 5 bases at V and 1 base at J; junction bases unmatched: 4. The CDR3 is made up of 15 amino acids. CDR1 and CDR2 (germline): MNHNY, SVGAGI (reference sequence). CDR3 bases: TGTGCCAGCAGTGACCGGACTAGCGGCACAGATACGCAGTATTTT. Amino acid sequence: CASSDRTSGTDTQYF.

The chain carries TRBV20-1 and TRBJ2-3; 7 positions agree with TRBD2. Trimming cost V 6 bases and J 2 bases; bases outside gene matches: 11. CDR3 length: 15 amino acids. Germline CDR1 DFQATT, CDR2 SNEGSKA (reference sequence). The CDR3 reads CSADLPGLNTDTQYF. CDR3 coding DNA: TGCAGTGCCGACCTGCCGGGACTAAACACAGATACGCAGTATTTT.

V gene TRBV7-2 combines with J gene TRBJ2-1, with D possibly TRBD1 on 5 matching bases. Trimming shortened V by 5 bases and J by 9 bases, and 14 bases separated the two germline ends. Germline lookup yields CDR1 SGHTA and CDR2 FQGNSA. The CDR3 is made up of 13 amino acids. The CDR3 region has the DNA TGTGCCAGCAGCCCCCGACAGTACCTTGAGCAGTTCTTC. This codes for CASSPRQYLEQFF.

This clonotype was detected a few times. V usage is TRBV29-1 and J usage is TRBJ1-1, with D unresolved. Trimming stripped 2 bases from V and 0 bases from J, with 10 bases between. Germline V gene data show CDR1 as SQVTM and CDR2 as ANQGSEA. The CDR3 covers 14 residues. CDR3 sequence: CSVEPAGLNTEAFF. The CDR3 DNA follows: TGCAGCGTTGAACCGGCAGGTTTGAACACTGAAGCTTTCTTT.